A single sample gave rise to the 6 T cell receptor beta chains below, sequenced in a study of Graves' ophthalmopathy and Graves' hyperthyroidism. Amplification targeted the TCR beta CDR3 regions, with RNA transcripts as the source material. The library came from an HTBI-primed first-round RT-PCR and a second-round multiplex PCR. In TCRdb, the multiplex PCR reads were re-called with MiXCR into one record per CDR3 protein. The sample yields fewer than 400,000 distinct CDR3 sequences, approximately 20% seen once. Sequenced sample: peripheral blood. The receptors were gathered from a woman aged 18 to 35 with Graves' ophthalmopathy.

CDR3 region: CASSEVDGGNQPQHF. In nucleotides, the CDR3 is TGTGCCAGCAGTGAAGTCGACGGAGGAAATCAGCCCCAGCATTTT. The rearrangement links TRBV2 to TRBJ1-5, with D hard to call. The CDR3 length is 15 residues. The germline V gene has CDR1 SNHLY and CDR2 FYNNEI. Trimming shortened V by 1 base and J by 4 bases, and 11 bases separated the two germline ends.

The V gene is TRBV12-3 or TRBV12-4, the J gene TRBJ2-5; D remains unclear. Trimming shortened V by 6 bases and J by 5 bases, and 10 bases separated the two germline ends. The CDR3 extends over 12 amino acids. Here the CDR3 reads CASRTNLETQYF. The DNA for the CDR3 is TGTGCCAGCAGGACAAATTTGGAGACCCAGTACTTC.

This clonotype was observed at least ten times. The chain joins TRBV30 to TRBJ1-2; 7 positions agree with TRBD1. The CDR3 has 15 amino acids. The V segment lost 0 bases and the J segment 3 bases; nucleotides outside the gene matches: 7. The germline gives CDR1 GTSNPN, CDR2 SVGIG (reference sequence). The CDR3, as DNA: TGTGCCTGGAGTGTACAGGACAGGCTCCACTATGGCTACACCTTC. Protein sequence: CAWSVQDRLHYGYTF.

This clonotype came up many times. V and J are TRBV27 and TRBJ2-5; D not certain. This CDR3 comprises 13 residues. The V and J ends lost 2 bases and 4 bases respectively, with 8 bases between them. The germline V gene encodes CDR1 MNHEY and CDR2 SMNVEV (reference sequence). CDR3: CASSLVGTETQYF. For the CDR3, the DNA is TGTGCCAGCAGTTTAGTCGGAACAGAGACCCAGTACTTC.

This clonotype was found many times. The chain combines TRBV15 with TRBJ1-6; perhaps TRBD1 as D (5 bases). The CDR3 length is 14 residues. The germline V gene has CDR1 LNHNV and CDR2 YYDKDF (reference sequence). Trimming stripped 1 base from V and 18 bases from J, with 19 bases between. The CDR3 reads CATSRVPGPQRPHF. As DNA, the CDR3 is TGTGCCACCAGCAGAGTCCCGGGACCCCAAAGGCCCCACTTT.

In this sample, this clonotype turned up many times. The chain carries TRBV6-1 and TRBJ2-7; 10 nucleotides line up with TRBD1. The CDR3 loop spans 15 amino acids. Germline CDR1 MNHNS, CDR2 SASEGT. The junction had 7 bases not matched to a gene; V was cut back by 4 bases and J by 4 bases. The CDR3: CASSVGTGVMYEQYF. DNA of the CDR3: TGTGCCAGCAGTGTAGGGACAGGGGTGATGTACGAGCAGTACTTC.